The T cell receptor (beta chain) described here comes from a study of CD4 and CD8 cells across lung adenocarcinoma regions. This CDR3 has 16 amino acids. V dropped 4 bases and J dropped 5 bases, with 17 bases sitting between them. Germline lookup yields CDR1 MNHEY and CDR2 SVGAGI. MiXCR was run by TCRdb on the PCR reads, yielding one entry per CDR3 protein. The sample lists under 9,500 distinct CDR3 sequences, approximately 46% occurring once. The gene calls are TRBV6-5 and TRBJ1-4; D call uncertain. Sequenced material: CD8+ T cells from the margin of a lung tumor. This sequence was found in a female donor with lung adenocarcinoma. The CD4 and CD8 labels of this study may be unreliable. The CDR3 here is CASSSPGGSQNEKLFF. The DNA of the CDR3 is TGTGCCAGCAGTTCTCCCGGCGGGAGTCAAAATGAAAAACTGTTTTTT.